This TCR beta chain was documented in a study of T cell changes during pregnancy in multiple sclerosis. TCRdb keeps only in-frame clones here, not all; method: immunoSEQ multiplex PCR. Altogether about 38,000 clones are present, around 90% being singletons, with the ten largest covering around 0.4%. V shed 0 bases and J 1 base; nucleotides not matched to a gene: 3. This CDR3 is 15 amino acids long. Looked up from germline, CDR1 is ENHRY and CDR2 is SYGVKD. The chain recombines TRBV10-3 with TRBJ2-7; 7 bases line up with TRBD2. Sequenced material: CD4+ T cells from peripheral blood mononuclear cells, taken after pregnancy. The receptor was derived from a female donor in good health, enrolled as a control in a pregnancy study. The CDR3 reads CAISESSSGSYEQYF. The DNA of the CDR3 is TGTGCCATCAGTGAGTCGTCTAGCGGTTCCTACGAGCAGTACTTC.